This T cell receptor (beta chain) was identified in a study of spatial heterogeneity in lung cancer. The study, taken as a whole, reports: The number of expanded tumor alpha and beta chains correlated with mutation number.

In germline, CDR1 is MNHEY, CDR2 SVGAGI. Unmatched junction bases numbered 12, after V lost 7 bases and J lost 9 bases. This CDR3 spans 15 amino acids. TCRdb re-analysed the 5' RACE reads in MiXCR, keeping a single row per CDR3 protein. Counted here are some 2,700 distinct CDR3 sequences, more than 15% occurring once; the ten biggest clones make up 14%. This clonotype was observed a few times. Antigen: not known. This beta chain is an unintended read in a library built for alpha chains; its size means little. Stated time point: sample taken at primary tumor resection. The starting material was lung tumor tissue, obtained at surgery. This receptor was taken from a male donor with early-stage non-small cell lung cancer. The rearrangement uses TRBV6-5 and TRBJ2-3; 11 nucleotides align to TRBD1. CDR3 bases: TGTGCCAGCACCCCAGGGACAGGGGGATCCAGCACGCAGTATTTT. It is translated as CASTPGTGGSSTQYF.